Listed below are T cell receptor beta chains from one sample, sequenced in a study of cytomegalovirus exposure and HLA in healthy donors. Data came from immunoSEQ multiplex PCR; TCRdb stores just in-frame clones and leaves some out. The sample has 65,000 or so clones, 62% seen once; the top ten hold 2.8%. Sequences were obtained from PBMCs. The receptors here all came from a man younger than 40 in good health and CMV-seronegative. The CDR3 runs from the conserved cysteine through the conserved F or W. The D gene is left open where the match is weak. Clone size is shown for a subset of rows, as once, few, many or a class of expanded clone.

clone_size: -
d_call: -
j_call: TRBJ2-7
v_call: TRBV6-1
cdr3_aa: CASRTGRSSYEQYF
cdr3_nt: TGTGCCAGCAGAACAGGAAGGAGCTCCTACGAGCAGTACTTC

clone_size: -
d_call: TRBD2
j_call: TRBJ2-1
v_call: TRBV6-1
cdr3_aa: CASSNPLAGGGEQFF
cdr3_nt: TGTGCCAGCAGTAACCCACTAGCGGGGGGGGGTGAGCAGTTCTTC

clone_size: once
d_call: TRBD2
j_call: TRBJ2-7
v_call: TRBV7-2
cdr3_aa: CASSLGLAGPSYEQYF
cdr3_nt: TGTGCCAGCAGCCTCGGACTAGCGGGGCCCTCCTACGAGCAGTACTTC

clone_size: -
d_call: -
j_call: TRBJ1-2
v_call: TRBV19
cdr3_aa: CASSFGPGGYTF
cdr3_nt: TGTGCCAGTAGTTTTGGGCCAGGAGGCTACACCTTC

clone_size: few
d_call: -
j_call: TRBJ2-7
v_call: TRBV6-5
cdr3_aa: CASSYRETSSYEQYF
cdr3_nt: TGTGCCAGCAGTTACCGGGAGACGAGCTCCTACGAGCAGTACTTC

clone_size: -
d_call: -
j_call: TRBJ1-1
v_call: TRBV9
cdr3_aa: CASSGQLYTEAFF
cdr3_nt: TGTGCCAGCAGCGGACAGCTTTACACTGAAGCTTTCTTT

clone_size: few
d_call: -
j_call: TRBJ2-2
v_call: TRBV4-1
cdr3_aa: CASSHRSTNTGELFF
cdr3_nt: TGCGCCAGCAGCCACCGGAGTACCAACACCGGGGAGCTGTTTTTT

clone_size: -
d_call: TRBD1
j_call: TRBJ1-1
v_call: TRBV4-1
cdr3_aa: CASSLTGGTEAFF
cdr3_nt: TGCGCCAGCAGCCTCACAGGGGGCACTGAAGCTTTCTTT

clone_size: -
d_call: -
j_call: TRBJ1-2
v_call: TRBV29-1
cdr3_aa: CSVGWGGGYTF
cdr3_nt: TGCAGCGTTGGGTGGGGGGGTGGCTACACCTTC

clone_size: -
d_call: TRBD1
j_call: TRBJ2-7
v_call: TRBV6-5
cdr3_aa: CASSYSTGPSYEQYF
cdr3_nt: TGTGCCAGCAGTTACTCGACAGGGCCTTCCTACGAGCAGTACTTC

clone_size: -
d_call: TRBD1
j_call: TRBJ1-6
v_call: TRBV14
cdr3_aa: CASSVGTGGSSPLHF
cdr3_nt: TGTGCCAGCAGCGTCGGGACAGGGGGATCCTCACCCCTCCACTTT

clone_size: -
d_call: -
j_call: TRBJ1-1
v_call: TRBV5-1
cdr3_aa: CASSLAGAANTEAFF
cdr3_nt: TGCGCCAGCAGCTTGGCTGGGGCGGCGAACACTGAAGCTTTCTTT

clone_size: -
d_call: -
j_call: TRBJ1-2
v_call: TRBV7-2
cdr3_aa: CASSLASGNGYTF
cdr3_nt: TGTGCCAGCAGCTTGGCTTCCGGGAATGGCTACACCTTC

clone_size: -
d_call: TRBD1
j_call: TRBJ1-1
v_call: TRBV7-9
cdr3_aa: CASSFRTGANTEAFF
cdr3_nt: TGTGCCAGCAGCTTTCGGACAGGGGCAAACACTGAAGCTTTCTTT

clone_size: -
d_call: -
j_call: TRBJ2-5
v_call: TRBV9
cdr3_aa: CASSVPGESQTQYF
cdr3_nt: TGTGCCAGCAGCGTCCCTGGGGAGAGCCAGACCCAGTACTTC